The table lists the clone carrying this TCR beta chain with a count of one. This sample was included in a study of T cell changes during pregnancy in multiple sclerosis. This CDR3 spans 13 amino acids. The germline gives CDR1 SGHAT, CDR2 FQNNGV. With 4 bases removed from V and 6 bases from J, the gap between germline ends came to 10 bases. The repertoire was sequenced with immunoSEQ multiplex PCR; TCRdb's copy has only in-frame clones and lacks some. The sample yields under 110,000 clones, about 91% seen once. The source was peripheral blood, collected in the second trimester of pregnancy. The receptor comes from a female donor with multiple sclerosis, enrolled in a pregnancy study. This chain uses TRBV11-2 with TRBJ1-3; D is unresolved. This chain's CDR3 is CASSYITKNTIYF. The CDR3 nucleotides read TGTGCCAGCAGCTATATTACAAAAAACACCATATATTTT.